The 25 T cell receptor beta chains given below trace back to one sample, sequenced in a study of shared clonotypes between healthy human individuals. Libraries were prepared by immunoSEQ multiplex PCR; TCRdb keeps only in-frame clonotypes and omits some of them. Seen here are about 2.5 million clones, about 90% observed once, and the top ten hold 0.3% to 0.4%. The sample taken for sequencing was naive CD4+ T cells from PBMCs. This sample's subset: CD45RA+ positively selected. The source of these receptors is a man younger than 30 in good health. Some clones in this sample may be carry-over from other donors' samples.

This chain's CDR3 is CASSFSGDNSYNEQFF. CDR3 DNA: TGCGCCAGCAGCTTTTCAGGGGATAACTCCTACAATGAGCAGTTCTTC. The V call is TRBV5-1, the J call TRBJ2-1; TRBD1 might be the D (6 bases). CDR1 is SGHRS, CDR2 YFSETQ, per germline. V lost 2 bases to trimming and J lost 0 bases, with 12 bases between them. The CDR3 is 16 amino acids.

This chain links TRBV27 with TRBJ1-4, with 10 bases fitting TRBD1. Germline V lookup: CDR1 MNHEY, CDR2 SMNVEV (reference sequence). The CDR3 length is 16 residues. The V and J ends lost 5 bases and 3 bases, in that order; junction bases with no gene match: 6. CDR3 amino acids: CASSPDRGGANEKLFF. For the CDR3, the DNA is TGTGCCAGCAGTCCGGACAGGGGGGGGGCTAATGAAAAACTGTTTTTT.

J is TRBJ1-5 and V is TRBV28; no definite D call. Trimming cost V 2 bases and J 11 bases, with 16 bases left between them. The CDR3 spans 14 residues. CDR1 is MDHEN and CDR2 is SYDVKM in the germline V gene. The CDR3 sequence: CASSLDPGRPTQHF. In DNA, the CDR3 is TGTGCCAGCAGTTTAGACCCCGGGCGCCCGACCCAGCATTTT.

The chain uses TRBV5-6 and TRBJ1-1, with no clear D. The CDR3 runs to 12 residues. Germline V gives CDR1 SGHDT, CDR2 YYEEEE. V lost 0 bases and J 8 bases, leaving 8 bases between the germline ends. DNA of the CDR3: TGTGCCAGCAGCTTGGGAAATCAGGAAGCTTTCTTT. Translation gives CASSLGNQEAFF.

The genes are TRBV19 and TRBJ1-1; 8 bases align to TRBD1. Germline assignment: CDR1 LNHDA and CDR2 SQIVND (reference sequence). J was trimmed by 1 base and V by 11 bases; bases with no gene match: 9. CDR3 size: 14 residues. The CDR3 DNA sequence: TGTGCCTCACCCGGGACAGGACCGAACACTGAAGCTTTCTTT. Translated, it gives CASPGTGPNTEAFF.

This clone has just one count. The rearrangement uses TRBV7-9 and TRBJ1-1, with a tentative D call TRBD1 (6 bases). CDR1 is SEHNR and CDR2 is FQNEAQ in the germline V gene (reference sequence). V gave up 3 bases and J gave up 3 bases, with 23 bases separating them. This CDR3 is 18 amino acids long. The DNA for the CDR3 is TGTGCCAGCAGCTTGATGACGGAGGGCAGGGGTAATCACACTGAAGCTTTCTTT. As protein: CASSLMTEGRGNHTEAFF. Combining the CDR3 with reference TRBV7-9 and TRBJ1-1 gives the whole variable domain DTGVSQNPRHKITKRGQNVTFRCDPISEHNRLYWYRQTLGQGPEFLTYFQNEAQLEKSRLLSDRFSAERPKGSFSTLEIQRTEQGDSAMYLCASSLMTEGRGNHTEAFFGQGTRLTVV.

There are a few counts of this clone. V is TRBV30 and J is TRBJ1-2, with D perhaps matching TRBD1 (5 bases). V was cut by 3 bases and J by 3 bases, with 11 bases left in between. The CDR3 has 13 residues. Germline-derived CDR1 and CDR2 are GTSNPN and SVGIG (reference sequence). CDR3 bases: TGTGCCTGGAGCAGAGGGACGGACTATGGCTACACCTTC. Encoded protein: CAWSRGTDYGYTF.

Remarks on this clone: Other DNA sequences in this sample translate to the same CDR3. This rearrangement joins TRBV5-1 to TRBJ2-2; TRBD2 matches 7 bases. V gave up 4 bases and J gave up 0 bases; unmatched junction bases: 0. This CDR3 has 14 amino acids. The germline V gene has CDR1 SGHRS and CDR2 YFSETQ. Here the CDR3 reads CASSLAANTGELFF. In nucleotides, the CDR3 is TGCGCCAGCAGCCTAGCGGCGAACACCGGGGAGCTGTTTTTT. Looking up the rest from reference TRBV5-1 and TRBJ2-2 gives the full variable domain: KAGVTQTPRYLIKTRGQQVTLSCSPISGHRSVSWYQQTPGQGLQFLFEYFSETQRNKGNFPGRFSGRQFSNSRSEMNVSTLELGDSALYLCASSLAANTGELFFGEGSRLTVL.

This chain connects TRBV6-1 to TRBJ1-2; possibly TRBD1 for D (6 bases). The ends were cut back, 2 bases at V and 1 base at J, with 8 bases in the middle. CDR3 size: 14 residues. Germline CDR1 is MNHNS and CDR2 is SASEGT. CDR3 coding DNA: TGTGCCAGCAGTGAAATAGGGGGTAACTATGGCTACACCTTC. Its protein is CASSEIGGNYGYTF.

This clone came up once. The V gene is TRBV9, the J gene TRBJ1-2, with 9 bases aligning to TRBD1. CDR1 is SGDLS and CDR2 is YYNGEE in the germline V gene. The CDR3 length is 16 residues. V gave up 4 bases and J gave up 6 bases; unmatched junction bases: 13. CDR3 DNA: TGTGCCAGCAGCCCGCTGACGTGGACAGGGGAAGATGGCTACACCTTC. The encoded protein is CASSPLTWTGEDGYTF. Combining the CDR3 with reference TRBV9 and TRBJ1-2 gives the whole variable domain DSGVTQTPKHLITATGQRVTLRCSPRSGDLSVYWYQQSLDQGLQFLIQYYNGEERAKGNILERFSAQQFPDLHSELNLSSLELGDSALYFCASSPLTWTGEDGYTFGSGTRLTVV.

As to this clone: Other DNA sequences in the same sample also yield this CDR3. The chain joins TRBV15 to TRBJ1-2; the D is unclear. The CDR3 consists of 12 residues. Germline V lookup: CDR1 LNHNV, CDR2 YYDKDF (reference sequence). V lost 0 bases to trimming and J lost 7 bases, with 6 bases between them. The CDR3: CATSRDQGGYTF. CDR3 sequence (DNA): TGTGCCACCAGCAGAGATCAAGGTGGCTACACCTTC.

This chain links TRBV19 with TRBJ2-2; TRBD2 is a possible D gene (6 bases). The V end was cut by 1 base, the J end by 4 bases, with 16 bases between. Per the germline V gene, CDR1 is LNHDA and CDR2 is SQIVND (reference sequence). This CDR3 has 17 residues. CDR3 DNA sequence: TGTGCCAGTAGTATAGTTCACGGGCGGGATATCACCGGGGAGCTGTTTTTT. This translates into CASSIVHGRDITGELFF.

The chain employs TRBV10-1 and TRBJ2-5, with 12 nucleotides matching TRBD1. This CDR3 has 16 amino acids. CDR1 and CDR2 (germline): WNHNN, SYGVQD (reference sequence). V lost 2 bases, J lost 7 bases, and 8 bases stayed unmatched. The CDR3 protein is CASSESGTGGILTQYF. The CDR3 region has the DNA TGCGCCAGCAGTGAGAGCGGGACAGGGGGCATCCTGACCCAGTACTTC.

This sequence joins TRBV11-2 and TRBJ2-3, with D hard to call. Trimming took 1 base from V and 1 from J, leaving 9 bases between them. This CDR3 is 15 amino acids long. Germline CDR1 and CDR2: SGHAT and FQNNGV. As DNA, the CDR3 is TGTGCCAGCAGCTTAGTTCTATCGGGCACAGATACGCAGTATTTT. Its protein is CASSLVLSGTDTQYF.

The J gene is TRBJ2-7, the V gene TRBV6-1, with 10 nucleotides matching TRBD2. The CDR3 has 17 residues. Trimming removed 2 bases from V and 3 bases from J; junction bases left unmatched: 10. CDR1 and CDR2 (germline): MNHNS, SASEGT. In DNA, the CDR3 is TGTGCCAGCAGTGAAAGGGGGCCTAGCGGGAGTATCTACGAGCAGTACTTC. The encoded protein is CASSERGPSGSIYEQYF.

The rearrangement links TRBV7-3 to TRBJ2-2; unclear D gene. Germline CDR1 reads SGHTA; CDR2 reads FQGTGA. The CDR3 loop spans 16 amino acids. The germline V and J ends were trimmed by 0 bases and 2 bases, with 10 bases remaining between them. The CDR3 here is CASSLTAPSNTGELFF. The CDR3 coding sequence is TGTGCCAGCAGCTTAACTGCCCCTTCCAACACCGGGGAGCTGTTTTTT.

The chain couples TRBV28 to TRBJ2-3, with a weak D call TRBD2 (6 bases). V was trimmed by 11 bases and J by 5 bases, leaving 23 bases between them. The CDR3 covers 15 residues. Germline loops: CDR1 MDHEN, CDR2 SYDVKM. In nucleotides, the CDR3 is TGTGCCGGAAGCTTTAACGGGAGCCCCGGAGATACGCAGTATTTT. It translates to CAGSFNGSPGDTQYF.

J is TRBJ1-1 and V is TRBV7-9, with D maybe TRBD1 (5 bases). The CDR3 covers 15 residues. Germline V gene lookup returns CDR1 SEHNR and CDR2 FQNEAQ (reference sequence). V gave up 7 bases and J gave up 4 bases, with 19 bases separating them. CDR3 nucleotides: TGTGCCAGCACCCAGCGAGGGGTCGGGGGCACTGAAGCTTTCTTT. Encoded protein: CASTQRGVGGTEAFF.

This chain connects TRBV5-1 to TRBJ1-1; a weak D match, TRBD1 (5 bases). V lost 6 bases to trimming and J lost 6 bases, with 15 bases between them. The germline V gene has CDR1 SGHRS and CDR2 YFSETQ. The CDR3 has 13 residues. Here the CDR3 DNA reads TGCGCCAGCAAAGCCCAGGGAGGCGCTGAAGCTTTCTTT. It specifies CASKAQGGAEAFF.

This chain joins TRBV6-5 and TRBJ1-5, with D perhaps TRBD1 (6 bases). Germline V gives CDR1 MNHEY, CDR2 SVGAGI. V was pared by 4 bases and J by 4 bases, with 14 bases between. This CDR3 has 15 residues. CDR3 residues: CASSSSSGTNQPQHF. CDR3 in DNA: TGTGCCAGCAGTTCCTCCTCCGGGACAAATCAGCCCCAGCATTTT.

This clone was seen only once. The V gene is TRBV29-1, the J gene TRBJ2-1, with 8 bases aligning to TRBD2. The CDR3 is 15 residues long. V shed 5 bases and J 1 base; nucleotides not matched to a gene: 7. The germline V gene encodes CDR1 SQVTM and CDR2 ANQGSEA. CDR3 region: CSVTPGTRSYNEQFF. Written as DNA, the CDR3 is TGCAGCGTTACCCCCGGGACTAGGTCCTACAATGAGCAGTTCTTC.

The rearrangement uses TRBV7-9 and TRBJ2-1; D is tentatively TRBD1 or TRBD2 (6 bases each). V dropped 5 bases and J dropped 8 bases, with 13 bases sitting between them. This CDR3 is built from 13 residues. From germline, CDR1 is SEHNR and CDR2 FQNEAQ (reference sequence). The CDR3 loop reads CASSKDGGYEQFF. Written as DNA, the CDR3 is TGTGCCAGCAGCAAGGACGGGGGCTATGAGCAGTTCTTC.

The V gene is TRBV25-1, the J gene TRBJ2-3; 7 nucleotides align to TRBD1. The CDR3 loop spans 16 amino acids. Germline CDR1 MGHDK, CDR2 SYGVNS. Trimming removed 2 bases from V and 3 bases from J; junction bases left unmatched: 8. This CDR3 reads CASSEPGQWRTDTQYF. CDR3 DNA sequence: TGTGCCAGCAGTGAACCGGGACAGTGGAGGACAGATACGCAGTATTTT.

This clone has just one count. The chain couples TRBV7-8 to TRBJ2-2, with D possibly being TRBD1 or TRBD2 (5 bases each). The CDR3 covers 15 residues. Per the germline V gene, CDR1 is SGHVS and CDR2 is FQNEAQ. The V gene lost 5 bases and the J gene lost 13 bases, with 23 bases spanning the gap. The DNA for the CDR3 is TGTGCCAGCAGCCCCCGGGACGGACTTTTTATGGGGCTGTTTTTT. Protein sequence: CASSPRDGLFMGLFF. The entire variable domain, with the rest obtained from reference TRBV7-8 and TRBJ2-2, is as follows: GAGVSQSPRYKVAKRGQDVALRCDPISGHVSLFWYQQALGQGPEFLTYFQNEAQLDKSGLPSDRFFAERPEGSVSTLKIQRTQQEDSAVYLCASSPRDGLFMGLFFGEGSRLTVL.

This sequence joins TRBV6-6 and TRBJ1-1, with a tentative D call TRBD1 (5 bases). The CDR3 is 15 amino acids. V shed 2 bases and J shed 1 base, with 11 bases lying between them. From germline, CDR1 is MNHNY and CDR2 SVGAGI (reference sequence). The CDR3 sequence: CASSYGARGNTEAFF. CDR3 coding DNA: TGTGCCAGCAGTTACGGGGCAAGGGGGAACACTGAAGCTTTCTTT.